The present T cell receptor (beta chain) was sequenced within a study of read filtering for tumor transcriptome and immune sequencing. Study as a whole: By R-ISS, stages I, II and III held 8, 16 and 7 patients. Transcriptome libraries were built from DNase-treated RNA.

The V gene's germline CDR1 is GTSNPN and CDR2 SVGIG (reference sequence). The CDR3 consists of 15 residues. V lost 4 bases, J lost 0 bases, and 7 bases stayed unmatched. Ten or more counts support this clonotype. What it binds is not known. Study outcomes and limitations: About 82% of IR-seq clonotypes had a single read, yet these held approximately 3.7% of reads.

Molecular barcoded adaptors covering alpha/delta and beta/gamma chains were used on 400 ng RNA. TCRdb independently ran MiXCR on the reads; one entry per CDR3 protein. The sample carries more than 100,000 distinct CDR3 sequences, less than 15% recorded once. This receptor was taken from a donor over 35 with multiple myeloma. The J gene is TRBJ2-3, the V gene TRBV30; 7 bases align to TRBD1. The sample was a population of CD138-negative cells sorted from bone marrow. CDR3 in DNA: TGTGCCTGGAAGTTAGGGACAGCTAGCACAGATACGCAGTATTTT. Protein product: CAWKLGTASTDTQYF.